This record looks at one T cell receptor beta chain sequence and its context. This entry belongs to a study of blood T cell repertoires in COVID-19. Study-level background: Italy, Spain and the United States were the sources of the convalescent and acute COVID-19 samples. T cells, B-cell-depleted T cells, or PBMCs provided the cDNA or gDNA that served as material.

The CDR3 length is 13 residues. The V and J ends lost 1 base and 8 bases respectively, with 9 bases between them. Germline V gene lookup returns CDR1 SGHTA and CDR2 FQGTGA. Original data processing: Amplification from reference gene primers served as the basis for estimated nucleated cell counts. TCRdb's copy holds only in-frame clones and misses some; the assay was immunoSEQ multiplex PCR. That table is the source of V, J and clone size, and D and trimming were worked out from the DNA. This sample has a few hundred thousand clones, with approximately 85% found just once. The rearrangement links TRBV7-3 to TRBJ2-1; TRBD2 might be the D (5 bases). The receptor's source is a man older than 75 with acute or convalescent COVID-19. Sequenced input: peripheral blood. CDR3 sequence reads: CASSLRGLHEQFF. CDR3 in DNA: TGTGCCAGCAGCTTAAGAGGGCTACATGAGCAGTTCTTC. The full variable domain, rest sourced from reference TRBV7-3 and TRBJ2-1, is GAGVSQTPSNKVTEKGKYVELRCDPISGHTALYWYRQSLGQGPEFLIYFQGTGAADDSGLPNDRFFAVRPEGSVSTLKIQRTERGDSAVYLCASSLRGLHEQFFGPGTRLTVL.